This T cell receptor beta chain is from a study of blood T cell repertoires in COVID-19. Study-wide background: The United States, Italy and Spain supplied acute and convalescent COVID-19 samples. T cells, B-cell-depleted T cells, or PBMCs supplied cDNA or gDNA.

The germline V gene has CDR1 SGHAT and CDR2 FQNNGV. V lost 5 bases and J 8 bases, leaving 15 bases between the germline ends. The CDR3 extends over 14 amino acids. Per the original data handling: The authors estimated nucleated cell counts from reference gene primer amplification. Data came from immunoSEQ multiplex PCR; TCRdb stores just in-frame clones and leaves some out. V and J calls and clone size are given by that table; D and trimming were obtained from the DNA. This sample has more than 200,000 clones, with around four fifths found just once. The chain links TRBV11-2 to TRBJ1-4, with unresolved D. Sequencing used peripheral blood. The source of this sequence is a man in his 60s with acute or convalescent COVID-19. CDR3 sequence reads: CASSQSTVREKLFF. The CDR3 region has the DNA TGTGCCAGCAGCCAAAGCACAGTCCGGGAAAAACTGTTTTTT.